These 10 T cell receptor beta chains were all obtained from the same sample, sequenced in a study of cytomegalovirus exposure and HLA in healthy donors. PCR amplification relied on 60 Vbeta primers (plus 13 Jbeta primers). Profiling relied on immunoSEQ multiplex PCR, and the TCRdb table lists in-frame clones only, not all of them. The listing records 50,000 to 55,000 clones. Sequenced input: PBMCs. All receptors come from an older woman in good health and CMV-seropositive.

J is TRBJ1-2 and V is TRBV2, with D possibly matching TRBD1 (5 bases). Germline CDR1 is SNHLY and CDR2 is FYNNEI. The CDR3 runs to 13 residues. With 10 bases removed from V and 7 bases from J, the gap between germline ends came to 19 bases. CDR3 nucleotide sequence: TGTGCCAACACGTTAGGGGAAAGTAGTGGCTACACCTTC. Its protein product is CANTLGESSGYTF.

Written as DNA, the CDR3 is TGCGCCAGCAGTCGTGATACAGGGGTCTACGAGCAGTACTTC. Its protein product is CASSRDTGVYEQYF. The rearrangement links TRBV5-1 to TRBJ2-7; 7 bases line up with TRBD1. The CDR3 loop spans 14 amino acids. The V gene's germline CDR1 is SGHRS and CDR2 YFSETQ. The V gene end was trimmed by 5 bases and the J gene end by 3 bases; junction bases not matched to a gene: 8.

The J gene is TRBJ2-7, the V gene TRBV5-1; 7 nucleotides agree with TRBD1. Germline CDR1 reads SGHRS; CDR2 reads YFSETQ. The CDR3 runs to 15 residues. The trim removed 1 base at V and 2 bases at J, leaving 6 bases unmatched. The chain's CDR3 is CASSLPTGIPYEQYF. The CDR3 nucleotides read TGCGCCAGCAGCTTGCCGACAGGGATCCCCTACGAGCAGTACTTC.

The chain is built from TRBV5-1 and TRBJ2-7; unclear D gene. The CDR3 is 14 amino acids. The germline CDR1 and CDR2 sequences are SGHRS and YFSETQ. Trimming shortened V by 0 bases and J by 0 bases, and 7 bases separated the two germline ends. The CDR3 DNA reads TGCGCCAGCAGCTTGGATCTCAGCTCCTACGAGCAGTACTTC. Encoded protein: CASSLDLSSYEQYF.

V usage is TRBV6-6 and J usage is TRBJ1-1, with 7 bases fitting TRBD1. The CDR3 is made up of 15 amino acids. V lost 3 bases, J lost 1 base, and 5 bases stayed unmatched. Germline-derived CDR1 and CDR2 are MNHNY and SVGAGI (reference sequence). In DNA, the CDR3 is TGTGCCAGCAGTTATCCCCGGGACAGGAACACTGAAGCTTTCTTT. This encodes CASSYPRDRNTEAFF.

The chain is built from TRBV7-9 and TRBJ1-4; TRBD1 matches at 7 bases. The CDR3 has 14 residues. Per germline, CDR1 SEHNR and CDR2 FQNEAQ (reference sequence). V trimming: 4 bases; J trimming: 8 bases; junction bases outside the gene matches: 7. CDR3 bases: TGTGCCAGCAGCTCCCAGGGGGATTTGGAAAAACTGTTTTTT. Its translation is CASSSQGDLEKLFF.

V and J are TRBV7-9 and TRBJ1-4, with D possibly TRBD1 on 5 matching bases. CDR3 length equals 14 residues. Germline lookup yields CDR1 SEHNR and CDR2 FQNEAQ (reference sequence). Deletions cut 1 base from V and 7 bases from J, with 10 bases between. The CDR3 DNA is TGTGCCAGCAGCTTAGGAACGGGGGGTGAAAAACTGTTTTTT. Its translation is CASSLGTGGEKLFF.

The V and J genes are TRBV6-1 and TRBJ1-2; D not resolved. This CDR3 contains 13 residues. Germline V CDR1 and CDR2: MNHNS, SASEGT. The V gene lost 3 bases and the J gene lost 5 bases, with 10 bases spanning the gap. The CDR3 loop reads CASSELSFYGYTF. For the CDR3, the DNA is TGTGCCAGCAGTGAGCTCAGTTTTTATGGCTACACCTTC.

V is TRBV29-1 and J is TRBJ1-3; 9 positions agree with TRBD1. J lost 4 bases, V lost 4 bases, and 5 bases had no gene match. This CDR3 contains 14 residues. Germline lookup yields CDR1 SQVTM and CDR2 ANQGSEA. CDR3 nucleotides: TGCAGCGTTGGCGTGGGACAGGGCGGAAACACCATATATTTT. Protein sequence: CSVGVGQGGNTIYF.

The chain has TRBV7-9 and TRBJ1-1; TRBD1 aligns across 7 bases. Germline-derived CDR1 and CDR2 are SEHNR and FQNEAQ (reference sequence). After removal of 4 bases from V and 1 base from J, the junction contained 6 bases not matched to a gene. CDR3 length: 15 amino acids. In DNA form, the CDR3 reads TGTGCCAGCAGCTCAAGGACAGGTTGGAACACTGAAGCTTTCTTT. It specifies CASSSRTGWNTEAFF.